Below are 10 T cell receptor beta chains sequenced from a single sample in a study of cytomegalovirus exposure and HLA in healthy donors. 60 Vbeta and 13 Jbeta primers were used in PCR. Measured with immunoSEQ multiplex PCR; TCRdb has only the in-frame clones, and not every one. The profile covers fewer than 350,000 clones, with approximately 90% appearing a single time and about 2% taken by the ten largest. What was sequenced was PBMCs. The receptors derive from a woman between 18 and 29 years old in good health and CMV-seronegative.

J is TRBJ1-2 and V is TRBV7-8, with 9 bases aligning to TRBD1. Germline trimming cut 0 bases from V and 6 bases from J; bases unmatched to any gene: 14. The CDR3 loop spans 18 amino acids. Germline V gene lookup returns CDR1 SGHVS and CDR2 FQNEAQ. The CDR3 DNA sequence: TGTGCCAGCAGCTTAGCCCCCCGTCCCGGGACAGGGAGGAATGGCTACACCTTC. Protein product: CASSLAPRPGTGRNGYTF.

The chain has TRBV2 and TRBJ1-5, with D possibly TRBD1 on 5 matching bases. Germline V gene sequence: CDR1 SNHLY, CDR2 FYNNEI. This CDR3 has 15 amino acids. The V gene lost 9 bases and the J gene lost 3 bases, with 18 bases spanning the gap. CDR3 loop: CASSQIGQFNQPQHF. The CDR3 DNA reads TGTGCCAGTTCTCAAATCGGACAATTCAATCAGCCCCAGCATTTT.

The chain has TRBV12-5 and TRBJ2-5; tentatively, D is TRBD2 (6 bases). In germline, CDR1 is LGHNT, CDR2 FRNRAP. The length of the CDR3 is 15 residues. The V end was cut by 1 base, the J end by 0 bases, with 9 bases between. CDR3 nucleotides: TGTGCTAGTGGTTTGGGGCTAGCGTACCAAGAGACCCAGTACTTC. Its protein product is CASGLGLAYQETQYF.

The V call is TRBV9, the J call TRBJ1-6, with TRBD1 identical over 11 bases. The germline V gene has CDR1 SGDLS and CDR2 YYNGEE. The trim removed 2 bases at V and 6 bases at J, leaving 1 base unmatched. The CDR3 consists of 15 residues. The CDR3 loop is CASSVGQGANSPLHF. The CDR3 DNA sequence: TGTGCCAGCAGCGTCGGACAGGGGGCTAATTCACCCCTCCACTTT.

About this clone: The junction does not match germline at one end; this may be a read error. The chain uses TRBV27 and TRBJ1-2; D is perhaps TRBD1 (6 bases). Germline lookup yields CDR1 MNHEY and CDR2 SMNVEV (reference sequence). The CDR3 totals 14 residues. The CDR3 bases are TGTGCCGGCAGTTTAGAGGGGGGGTTCTTAGGCTACACCTTC. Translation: CAGSLEGGFLGYTF.

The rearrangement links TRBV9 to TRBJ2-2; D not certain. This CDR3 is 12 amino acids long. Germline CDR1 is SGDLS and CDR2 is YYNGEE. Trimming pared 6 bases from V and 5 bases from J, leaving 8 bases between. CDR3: CASIDGTGELFF. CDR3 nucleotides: TGTGCCAGCATCGACGGGACCGGGGAGCTGTTTTTT.

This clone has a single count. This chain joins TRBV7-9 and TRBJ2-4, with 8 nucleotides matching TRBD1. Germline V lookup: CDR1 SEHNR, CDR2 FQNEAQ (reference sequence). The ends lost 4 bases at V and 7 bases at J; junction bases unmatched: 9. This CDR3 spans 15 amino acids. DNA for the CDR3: TGTGCCAGCAGCTCCCCCCGGGACAGGTTGAACATTCAGTACTTC. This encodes CASSSPRDRLNIQYF.

The CDR3 bases are TGTGCCAGCAGCTCCGGACAGGGGGACTATGGCTACACCTTC. It encodes CASSSGQGDYGYTF. The rearrangement links TRBV5-4 to TRBJ1-2, with TRBD1 matching 10 bases. The germline gives CDR1 SGHNT, CDR2 YYREEE (reference sequence). The ends lost 3 bases at V and 3 bases at J; junction bases unmatched: 2. The CDR3 length is 14 residues.

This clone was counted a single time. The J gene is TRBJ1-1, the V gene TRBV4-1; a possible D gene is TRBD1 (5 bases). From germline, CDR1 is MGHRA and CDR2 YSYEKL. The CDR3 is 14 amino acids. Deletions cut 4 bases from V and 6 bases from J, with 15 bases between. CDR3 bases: TGCGCCAGCAGCCCCCGGGGGAGTGTCGCTGAAGCTTTCTTT. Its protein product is CASSPRGSVAEAFF.

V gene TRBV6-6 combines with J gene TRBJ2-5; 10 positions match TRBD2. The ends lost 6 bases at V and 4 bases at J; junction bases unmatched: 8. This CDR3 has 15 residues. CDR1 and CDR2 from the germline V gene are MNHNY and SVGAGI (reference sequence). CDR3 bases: TGTGCCAGCAGACAGTCTAGCGGGGGTGTAGAGACCCAGTACTTC. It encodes CASRQSSGGVETQYF.